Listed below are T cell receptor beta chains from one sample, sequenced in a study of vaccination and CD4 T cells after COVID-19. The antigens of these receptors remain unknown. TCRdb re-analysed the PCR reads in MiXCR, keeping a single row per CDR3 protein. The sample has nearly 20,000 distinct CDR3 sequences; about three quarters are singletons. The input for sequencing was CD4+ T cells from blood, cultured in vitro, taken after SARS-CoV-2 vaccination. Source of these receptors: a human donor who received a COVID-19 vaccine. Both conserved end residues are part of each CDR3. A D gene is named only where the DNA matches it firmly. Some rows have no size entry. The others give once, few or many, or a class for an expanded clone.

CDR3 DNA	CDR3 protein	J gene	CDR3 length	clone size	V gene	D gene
TGTGCCAGCACTACAGGGACGGGGGAGTTGGAGACCCAGTACTTC	CASTTGTGELETQYF	TRBJ2-5	15	-	TRBV2	-
TGTGCCAGCAGTGAAGACGGGACAGTGGGGACAGATACGCAGTATTTT	CASSEDGTVGTDTQYF	TRBJ2-3	16	-	TRBV2	TRBD1
TGTGCCAGCAGCTTGGGACAGGTGAATCAGCCCCAGCATTTT	CASSLGQVNQPQHF	TRBJ1-5	14	-	TRBV7-2	TRBD1
TGTGCCAGCAGTTACAGCCGCGGGTATGGCTACACCTTC	CASSYSRGYGYTF	TRBJ1-2	13	-	TRBV6-5	-
TGTGCCAGCAGGCCGGACAGAGTATTGTCCCCTGAAGCTTTCTTT	CASRPDRVLSPEAFF	TRBJ1-1	15	once	TRBV12-3/TRBV12-4	-
TGTGCCACCAGTGATCGACAGGGCGGGGTCACCGGGGAGCTGTTTTTT	CATSDRQGGVTGELFF	TRBJ2-2	16	-	TRBV24-1	-
TGCAGTGCCGACAGGGTCGAGCATTCACCCCTCCACTTT	CSADRVEHSPLHF	TRBJ1-6	13	-	TRBV20-1	TRBD1
TGTGCCAGTAGGGGGGCAGGCCAAGAGACCCAGTACTTC	CASRGAGQETQYF	TRBJ2-5	13	-	TRBV19	-
TGCAGTGCTAGAGATCCTAGCGGGGGGGTGCAAGAGACCCAGTACTTC	CSARDPSGGVQETQYF	TRBJ2-5	16	-	TRBV20-1	TRBD2
TGCGCCAGCAGCTTGATCCGGCCGAACACTGAAGCTTTCTTT	CASSLIRPNTEAFF	TRBJ1-1	14	-	TRBV5-1	-
TGTGCCAGCAGCTCGGGACACGACGCAGATACGCAGTATTTT	CASSSGHDADTQYF	TRBJ2-3	14	-	TRBV7-9	-
TGTGCCAGCAGCTATAACAGGGGGGACTATGGCTACACCTTC	CASSYNRGDYGYTF	TRBJ1-2	14	-	TRBV5-5	TRBD1
TGTGCCTGGAGTCCTCGACGGCAGCCCACATGGTATGGCTACACCTTC	CAWSPRRQPTWYGYTF	TRBJ1-2	16	-	TRBV30	-
TGTGCCAGCAGCTTGGCCCTCGTAGGGGGGTCCAGCACAGATACGCAGTATTTT	CASSLALVGGSSTDTQYF	TRBJ2-3	18	-	TRBV5-4	-
TGTGCCAGCAGTTCCTACTATGGCTACACCTTC	CASSSYYGYTF	TRBJ1-2	11	-	TRBV6-2/TRBV6-3	-
TGTGCCAGCAGTTACGGGAGCAGGGTCCTCTCTGGAAACACCATATATTTT	CASSYGSRVLSGNTIYF	TRBJ1-3	17	-	TRBV6-5	-
TGTGCCAGCAGTAGGGACAGAACGTACCAAGAGACCCAGTACTTC	CASSRDRTYQETQYF	TRBJ2-5	15	-	TRBV6-1	TRBD1
TGTGCCATCCTAGACAGGGCCGGCTATGGCTACACCTTC	CAILDRAGYGYTF	TRBJ1-2	13	once	TRBV6-1	TRBD1
TGTGCCAGCAGCAAAGACAGGGCCGGCGGGGAGCTGTTTTTT	CASSKDRAGGELFF	TRBJ2-2	14	-	TRBV5-4	TRBD1
TGTGCCAGCAGCTATACCCAGGGTAATGAAAAACTGTTTTTT	CASSYTQGNEKLFF	TRBJ1-4	14	-	TRBV6-1	-
TGTGCCAGCAGTGAAGAAAGGGTAGCAGGGAGACATTTCGGCAATCAGCCCCAGCATTTT	CASSEERVAGRHFGNQPQHF	TRBJ1-5	20	-	TRBV2	-
TGTGCCAGCAGCTTAGCCAGGGACAATCAGCCCCAGCATTTT	CASSLARDNQPQHF	TRBJ1-5	14	-	TRBV7-2	-
TGTGCCAGCGTCGGGGGGACAATGCCTAATTCACCCCTCCACTTT	CASVGGTMPNSPLHF	TRBJ1-6	15	-	TRBV6-1	-
TGCAGTGCTAGAGATTCAGCTTCTCAAGAGACCCAGTACTTC	CSARDSASQETQYF	TRBJ2-5	14	few	TRBV20-1	-
TGTGCCAGCTCACCATCTGCAACAGGGGCTGGGGCCAACGTCCTGACTTTC	CASSPSATGAGANVLTF	TRBJ2-6	17	-	TRBV18	TRBD1
TGTGCCAGCAGTGACGCCATCTCTGGGGCCAACGTCCTGACTTTC	CASSDAISGANVLTF	TRBJ2-6	15	few	TRBV12-3/TRBV12-4	-
TGTGCCAGCGATGAGCGGAACACAGATACGCAGTATTTT	CASDERNTDTQYF	TRBJ2-3	13	-	TRBV2	-
TGCAGTGCTAGACAACGACAGGGGGGATCCTACGAGCAGTACTTC	CSARQRQGGSYEQYF	TRBJ2-7	15	-	TRBV20-1	TRBD1
TGCAGTGCCTGGGACAGGGGATTGGAGACCCAGTACTTC	CSAWDRGLETQYF	TRBJ2-5	13	-	TRBV20-1	TRBD1
TGTGCCAGTAGTCGGACGGTAGATCAGCCCCAGCATTTT	CASSRTVDQPQHF	TRBJ1-5	13	-	TRBV19	-
TGCAGTGCTAGAGAAGTTCGACAGCTGAACACTGAAGCTTTCTTT	CSAREVRQLNTEAFF	TRBJ1-1	15	few	TRBV20-1	-
TGTGCCAGCAGTGAGGTGGGAAACTCTGGAAACACCATATATTTT	CASSEVGNSGNTIYF	TRBJ1-3	15	-	TRBV6-1	-
TGCAGTGCCGAGAGGGGCAATGAGCAGTTCTTC	CSAERGNEQFF	TRBJ2-1	11	-	TRBV20-1	-
TGCAGTGCTAGCGGGGGAGACACTGAAGCTTTCTTT	CSASGGDTEAFF	TRBJ1-1	12	-	TRBV20-1	-
TGCGCCAGCAGCTTAGAGCACCTACAGGGCGGCTACACCTTC	CASSLEHLQGGYTF	TRBJ1-2	14	-	TRBV5-1	-
TGTGCCAGCAGCCGACAGGGGGCGCTGGGAAATTCACCCCTCCACTTT	CASSRQGALGNSPLHF	TRBJ1-6	16	once	TRBV7-2	TRBD1
TGTGCCAGCAGCAAGGGACAGGGGGTCTATGGCTACACCTTC	CASSKGQGVYGYTF	TRBJ1-2	14	once	TRBV3-1	TRBD1
TGTGCCACCAGTGACCGGACGGTTAGCACAGATACGCAGTATTTT	CATSDRTVSTDTQYF	TRBJ2-3	15	-	TRBV24-1	-
TGTGCCAGCAGTCCGGGGCCCGATAGCAATCAGCCCCAGCATTTT	CASSPGPDSNQPQHF	TRBJ1-5	15	-	TRBV2	-
TGTACCGCCAGGGATGGGAACACTGAAGCTTTCTTT	CTARDGNTEAFF	TRBJ1-1	12	-	TRBV10-3	-
TGCAGTGCTAGGGGGCGGGGCCAAGAGACCCAGTACTTC	CSARGRGQETQYF	TRBJ2-5	13	-	TRBV20-1	-
TGTGCCAGTAGTATGGGTGGGGACAACACCGGGGAGCTGTTTTTT	CASSMGGDNTGELFF	TRBJ2-2	15	-	TRBV19	-
TGTGCCAGCAGTGAATCCGGGGATACGCAGTATTTT	CASSESGDTQYF	TRBJ2-3	12	-	TRBV6-1	-
TGTGCCAGCAGTTACGGCCGGGGGAGCTCCCACGAGCAGTACTTC	CASSYGRGSSHEQYF	TRBJ2-7	15	-	TRBV6-5	-
TGTGCCAGCAGCCAATGGGGGTCGAACACTGAAGCTTTCTTT	CASSQWGSNTEAFF	TRBJ1-1	14	once	TRBV16	-
TGTGCCAGCAGTTTAGATTGGGTTTTAGGGACAGGGGGTTATAATGAAAAACTGTTTTTT	CASSLDWVLGTGGYNEKLFF	TRBJ1-4	20	-	TRBV12-3/TRBV12-4	TRBD1
TGTGCCAGCAGTGAAGCAGGGGGTTGGAGTCAGCCCCAGCATTTT	CASSEAGGWSQPQHF	TRBJ1-5	15	-	TRBV6-1	-
TGCAGTGCTATAAACCTCGGGACAGGGGATAGAGATACGCAGTATTTT	CSAINLGTGDRDTQYF	TRBJ2-3	16	-	TRBV20-1	TRBD1
TGTGCCAGCAGTCCTAGGGCAAGCCAGAAACAGAACACTGAAGCTTTCTTT	CASSPRASQKQNTEAFF	TRBJ1-1	17	-	TRBV7-8	-
TGTGCCAGCAGGGTCCAGGGTGGGGATGAAAAACTGTTTTTT	CASRVQGGDEKLFF	TRBJ1-4	14	once	TRBV7-8	-
TGCAGTGCTACACGGGACGTCGAACTGACACCCCTCCACTTT	CSATRDVELTPLHF	TRBJ1-6	14	once	TRBV20-1	-
TGTGCCAGCAGCTTAAGTGGGGGTGTTGTGTTGACCCAGTACTTC	CASSLSGGVVLTQYF	TRBJ2-5	15	once	TRBV7-2	-
TGTGCCAGCAGCTCATCGTGGGAGACCCAGTACTTC	CASSSSWETQYF	TRBJ2-5	12	-	TRBV11-2	-
TGTGCCAGCAGCACCAGGGGTAATTCACCCCTCCACTTT	CASSTRGNSPLHF	TRBJ1-6	13	-	TRBV12-3/TRBV12-4	-
TGTGCCAGCAGCTTAGTGTTGCCTAGCGGGTCGGCGCAAGAGACCCAGTACTTC	CASSLVLPSGSAQETQYF	TRBJ2-5	18	-	TRBV7-2	TRBD2
TGCGCCAGCAGCTTTACGGGGCCTATGCAGGCTGGAAACACCATATATTTT	CASSFTGPMQAGNTIYF	TRBJ1-3	17	-	TRBV5-1	-
TGTGCCTGGAGTGTACAGGGGAGGGGAGGTTCACCCCTCCACTTT	CAWSVQGRGGSPLHF	TRBJ1-6	15	few	TRBV30	TRBD1
TGTGCCAGCAGTGTCCGGGACGTGGCGGCAAACACTGAAGCTTTCTTT	CASSVRDVAANTEAFF	TRBJ1-1	16	-	TRBV25-1	-
TGTGCCAGTTGGGTCGACACTAATGAAAAACTGTTTTTT	CASWVDTNEKLFF	TRBJ1-4	13	-	TRBV6-1	-
TGTGCCAGCGCCCCGACAGGGGACACAGATACGCAGTATTTT	CASAPTGDTDTQYF	TRBJ2-3	14	-	TRBV19	TRBD1